A selection of T cell receptor beta chains follows, all from one sample in a study of cytomegalovirus exposure and HLA in healthy donors. Sequenced by immunoSEQ multiplex PCR; TCRdb stores in-frame clones only, minus some. This table has around 180,000 clones, more than 80% appearing once. Sequenced input: PBMCs. These receptors all stem from a male donor in good health and CMV-seronegative. Both conserved end residues are part of each CDR3. Fields, in order: V gene, J gene, D gene, clone size, CDR3 length, CDR3 protein, CDR3 DNA. D genes are given only for firm matches. Only part of the rows carry a size: once, few, many, or a class if the clone is expanded.

V gene: TRBV5-1
J gene: TRBJ1-1
D gene: TRBD1
clone size: once
CDR3 length: 15
CDR3 protein: CASSFTGGADTEAFF
CDR3 DNA: TGCGCCAGCAGCTTCACAGGGGGCGCGGACACTGAAGCTTTCTTT

V gene: TRBV4-3
J gene: TRBJ2-3
D gene: -
clone size: -
CDR3 length: 16
CDR3 protein: CASSLDNGGQTDTQYF
CDR3 DNA: TGCGCCAGCAGCCTTGATAACGGGGGGCAAACAGATACGCAGTATTTT

V gene: TRBV15
J gene: TRBJ2-6
D gene: TRBD1
clone size: -
CDR3 length: 18
CDR3 protein: CATILDRGRVTGANVLTF
CDR3 DNA: TGTGCCACCATCCTCGACAGGGGGCGCGTTACTGGGGCCAACGTCCTGACTTTC

V gene: TRBV6-4
J gene: TRBJ1-3
D gene: -
clone size: once
CDR3 length: 15
CDR3 protein: CASRNFQGSGNTIYF
CDR3 DNA: TGTGCCAGCAGGAACTTCCAGGGATCTGGAAACACCATATATTTT

V gene: TRBV12-5
J gene: TRBJ1-2
D gene: -
clone size: -
CDR3 length: 14
CDR3 protein: CASGLGGAPLGYTF
CDR3 DNA: TGTGCTAGTGGTTTGGGTGGAGCTCCCCTGGGCTACACCTTC

V gene: TRBV20-1
J gene: TRBJ2-7
D gene: -
clone size: -
CDR3 length: 11
CDR3 protein: CSARDLYEQYF
CDR3 DNA: TGCAGTGCTAGAGATCTCTACGAGCAGTACTTC

V gene: TRBV18
J gene: TRBJ1-2
D gene: -
clone size: -
CDR3 length: 13
CDR3 protein: CASSPQGGYGYTF
CDR3 DNA: TGTGCCAGCTCACCTCAAGGGGGATATGGCTACACCTTC

V gene: TRBV15
J gene: TRBJ2-7
D gene: -
clone size: -
CDR3 length: 14
CDR3 protein: CATSRVPREYEQYF
CDR3 DNA: TGTGCCACCAGCAGAGTCCCTCGGGAGTACGAGCAGTACTTC

V gene: TRBV2
J gene: TRBJ2-5
D gene: TRBD2
clone size: -
CDR3 length: 15
CDR3 protein: CASRQLAGGPKTQYF
CDR3 DNA: TGTGCCAGCAGGCAACTAGCGGGGGGGCCGAAGACCCAGTACTTC

V gene: TRBV5-6
J gene: TRBJ2-3
D gene: TRBD1
clone size: once
CDR3 length: 16
CDR3 protein: CASSRPGQGVGDTQYF
CDR3 DNA: TGTGCCAGCAGCCGACCGGGACAGGGAGTAGGGGATACGCAGTATTTT

V gene: TRBV6-5
J gene: TRBJ2-3
D gene: -
clone size: -
CDR3 length: 16
CDR3 protein: CASSYSFPSDTDTQYF
CDR3 DNA: TGTGCCAGCAGTTACTCGTTCCCTAGCGACACAGATACGCAGTATTTT

V gene: TRBV7-8
J gene: TRBJ1-5
D gene: -
clone size: once
CDR3 length: 14
CDR3 protein: CASSQAGFNQPQHF
CDR3 DNA: TGTGCCAGCAGCCAAGCAGGGTTCAATCAGCCCCAGCATTTT

V gene: TRBV7-2
J gene: TRBJ2-2
D gene: -
clone size: -
CDR3 length: 17
CDR3 protein: CASSRNAPQSDTGELFF
CDR3 DNA: TGTGCCAGCAGCCGAAACGCCCCACAGAGTGATACCGGGGAGCTGTTTTTT

V gene: TRBV15
J gene: TRBJ2-1
D gene: -
clone size: once
CDR3 length: 16
CDR3 protein: CATSRAGSGSYNEQFF
CDR3 DNA: TGTGCCACCAGCAGAGCCGGCAGCGGCTCCTACAATGAGCAGTTCTTC

V gene: TRBV28
J gene: TRBJ1-4
D gene: TRBD1
clone size: -
CDR3 length: 15
CDR3 protein: CASSIDRGTNEKLFF
CDR3 DNA: TGTGCCAGCAGTATCGACAGGGGTACTAATGAAAAACTGTTTTTT

V gene: TRBV28
J gene: TRBJ2-1
D gene: -
clone size: -
CDR3 length: 15
CDR3 protein: CASSLTEPSYNEQFF
CDR3 DNA: TGTGCCAGCAGTTTAACAGAGCCCTCCTACAATGAGCAGTTCTTC

V gene: TRBV30
J gene: TRBJ2-3
D gene: TRBD2
clone size: -
CDR3 length: 17
CDR3 protein: CAWGAGGGISGTDTQYF
CDR3 DNA: TGTGCCTGGGGTGCTGGGGGGGGAATAAGTGGCACAGATACGCAGTATTTT

V gene: TRBV7-8
J gene: TRBJ1-2
D gene: TRBD1
clone size: -
CDR3 length: 15
CDR3 protein: CASSGRDSTNYGYTF
CDR3 DNA: TGTGCCAGCAGCGGTCGGGACAGTACTAACTATGGCTACACCTTC

V gene: TRBV18
J gene: TRBJ2-1
D gene: TRBD2
clone size: -
CDR3 length: 15
CDR3 protein: CASSPVAGGANEQFF
CDR3 DNA: TGTGCCAGCTCACCCGTGGCGGGAGGGGCGAATGAGCAGTTCTTC

V gene: TRBV19
J gene: TRBJ1-1
D gene: TRBD1
clone size: -
CDR3 length: 14
CDR3 protein: CASRYRGSNTEAFF
CDR3 DNA: TGTGCCAGTAGATACAGGGGGTCGAACACTGAAGCTTTCTTT

V gene: TRBV6-6
J gene: TRBJ2-2
D gene: TRBD2
clone size: -
CDR3 length: 14
CDR3 protein: CASRLARGTGELFF
CDR3 DNA: TGTGCCAGCAGACTAGCGAGGGGCACCGGGGAGCTGTTTTTT

V gene: TRBV5-4
J gene: TRBJ2-7
D gene: TRBD2
clone size: few
CDR3 length: 13
CDR3 protein: CASSPSGGYEQYF
CDR3 DNA: TGTGCCAGCAGCCCCAGCGGGGGGTACGAGCAGTACTTC

V gene: TRBV5-1
J gene: TRBJ2-1
D gene: TRBD2
clone size: -
CDR3 length: 16
CDR3 protein: CASSIMGLAGDNEQFF
CDR3 DNA: TGCGCCAGCAGCATAATGGGACTAGCGGGAGACAATGAGCAGTTCTTC

V gene: TRBV11-3
J gene: TRBJ2-3
D gene: -
clone size: -
CDR3 length: 13
CDR3 protein: CASSYQGQDTQYF
CDR3 DNA: TGTGCCAGCAGCTACCAGGGTCAAGATACGCAGTATTTT

V gene: TRBV6-1
J gene: TRBJ2-1
D gene: TRBD2
clone size: -
CDR3 length: 13
CDR3 protein: CASTGGFGNEQFF
CDR3 DNA: TGTGCCAGCACGGGGGGTTTCGGCAATGAGCAGTTCTTC

V gene: TRBV6-5
J gene: TRBJ2-3
D gene: TRBD2
clone size: -
CDR3 length: 14
CDR3 protein: CASRTAGRTDTQYF
CDR3 DNA: TGTGCCAGCAGGACAGCGGGGAGAACAGATACGCAGTATTTT

V gene: TRBV7-2
J gene: TRBJ1-3
D gene: -
clone size: -
CDR3 length: 15
CDR3 protein: CASSLDRASGNTIYF
CDR3 DNA: TGTGCCAGCAGCTTAGACAGGGCGTCTGGAAACACCATATATTTT

V gene: TRBV27
J gene: TRBJ2-3
D gene: TRBD1
clone size: -
CDR3 length: 16
CDR3 protein: CASSLLPDRSTDTQYF
CDR3 DNA: TGTGCCAGCAGCCTACTCCCGGACAGGAGCACAGATACGCAGTATTTT

V gene: TRBV28
J gene: TRBJ1-1
D gene: TRBD1
clone size: -
CDR3 length: 14
CDR3 protein: CASRRQGWDTEAFF
CDR3 DNA: TGTGCCAGCAGAAGACAGGGGTGGGACACTGAAGCTTTCTTT

V gene: TRBV27
J gene: TRBJ1-1
D gene: -
clone size: -
CDR3 length: 14
CDR3 protein: CASSLQGGDTEAFF
CDR3 DNA: TGTGCCAGCAGTTTACAGGGCGGCGACACTGAAGCTTTCTTT

V gene: TRBV6-1
J gene: TRBJ1-3
D gene: -
clone size: once
CDR3 length: 14
CDR3 protein: CASSEGFPGNTIYF
CDR3 DNA: TGTGCCAGCAGTGAGGGGTTTCCAGGGAACACCATATATTTT

V gene: TRBV7-7
J gene: TRBJ2-2
D gene: TRBD1
clone size: -
CDR3 length: 15
CDR3 protein: CASSLGTGGSGELFF
CDR3 DNA: TGTGCTAGCAGCTTAGGAACAGGGGGTTCCGGGGAGCTGTTTTTT

V gene: TRBV5-6
J gene: TRBJ1-5
D gene: -
clone size: -
CDR3 length: 14
CDR3 protein: CASSSRVYNQPQHF
CDR3 DNA: TGTGCCAGCAGCTCCCGCGTTTACAATCAGCCCCAGCATTTT

V gene: TRBV9
J gene: TRBJ2-2
D gene: -
clone size: -
CDR3 length: 15
CDR3 protein: CASSVEVGGTGELFF
CDR3 DNA: TGTGCCAGCAGCGTAGAGGTCGGCGGCACCGGGGAGCTGTTTTTT

V gene: TRBV10-3
J gene: TRBJ2-5
D gene: -
clone size: -
CDR3 length: 15
CDR3 protein: CAISESRAGEETQYF
CDR3 DNA: TGTGCCATCAGTGAGTCGAGGGCAGGGGAAGAGACCCAGTACTTC

V gene: TRBV9
J gene: TRBJ2-5
D gene: -
clone size: -
CDR3 length: 15
CDR3 protein: CASSGGTRFQETQYF
CDR3 DNA: TGTGCCAGCAGCGGCGGGACTCGATTCCAAGAGACCCAGTACTTC

V gene: TRBV28
J gene: TRBJ1-2
D gene: TRBD1
clone size: -
CDR3 length: 13
CDR3 protein: CASSQTGGRGYTF
CDR3 DNA: TGTGCCAGCAGTCAGACAGGGGGCCGTGGCTACACCTTC

V gene: TRBV4-3
J gene: TRBJ2-7
D gene: -
clone size: few
CDR3 length: 14
CDR3 protein: CASSQDSFYYEQYF
CDR3 DNA: TGCGCCAGCAGCCAAGATAGTTTCTACTACGAGCAGTACTTC

V gene: TRBV19
J gene: TRBJ1-5
D gene: -
clone size: -
CDR3 length: 15
CDR3 protein: CASSIGPRGDQPQHF
CDR3 DNA: TGTGCCAGTAGTATCGGACCGCGGGGCGATCAGCCCCAGCATTTT

V gene: TRBV29-1
J gene: TRBJ1-1
D gene: -
clone size: few
CDR3 length: 12
CDR3 protein: CSCREGSTEAFF
CDR3 DNA: TGCAGCTGCAGGGAGGGGTCGACTGAAGCTTTCTTT

V gene: TRBV14
J gene: TRBJ1-4
D gene: TRBD1
clone size: -
CDR3 length: 15
CDR3 protein: CASSLRTGGSEKLFF
CDR3 DNA: TGTGCCAGCAGCCTTCGGACAGGGGGCAGTGAAAAACTGTTTTTT

V gene: TRBV9
J gene: TRBJ2-4
D gene: -
clone size: -
CDR3 length: 12
CDR3 protein: CASSVDGEIQYF
CDR3 DNA: TGTGCCAGCAGCGTAGACGGGGAGATTCAGTACTTC

V gene: TRBV5-1
J gene: TRBJ2-5
D gene: TRBD2
clone size: -
CDR3 length: 13
CDR3 protein: CASSLSGKETQYF
CDR3 DNA: TGCGCCAGCAGCTTGAGCGGGAAAGAGACCCAGTACTTC

V gene: TRBV7-8
J gene: TRBJ1-1
D gene: TRBD1
clone size: once
CDR3 length: 15
CDR3 protein: CASSLGIGGGTEAFF
CDR3 DNA: TGTGCCAGCAGCTTAGGCATAGGGGGCGGTACTGAAGCTTTCTTT

V gene: TRBV19
J gene: TRBJ2-1
D gene: TRBD2
clone size: once
CDR3 length: 16
CDR3 protein: CASSTGTSGRRNEQFF
CDR3 DNA: TGTGCCAGTAGTACAGGGACTAGCGGGAGACGCAATGAGCAGTTCTTC

V gene: TRBV7-9
J gene: TRBJ2-2
D gene: TRBD1
clone size: -
CDR3 length: 17
CDR3 protein: CASSFNPGQGRTGELFF
CDR3 DNA: TGTGCCAGCAGCTTCAACCCGGGACAGGGACGTACCGGGGAGCTGTTTTTT

V gene: TRBV27
J gene: TRBJ2-1
D gene: TRBD2
clone size: -
CDR3 length: 16
CDR3 protein: CASSPRLAGAYNEQFF
CDR3 DNA: TGTGCCAGCAGTCCGCGACTAGCGGGAGCTTACAATGAGCAGTTCTTC

V gene: TRBV28
J gene: TRBJ2-1
D gene: TRBD2
clone size: once
CDR3 length: 15
CDR3 protein: CASSFAGGPKNEQFF
CDR3 DNA: TGTGCCAGCAGTTTTGCGGGAGGGCCGAAGAATGAGCAGTTCTTC

V gene: TRBV7-6
J gene: TRBJ1-3
D gene: -
clone size: once
CDR3 length: 17
CDR3 protein: CASSLYPDTRSGNTIYF
CDR3 DNA: TGTGCCAGCAGCCTCTATCCGGACACTCGCTCTGGAAACACCATATATTTT

V gene: TRBV6-1
J gene: TRBJ2-3
D gene: -
clone size: -
CDR3 length: 17
CDR3 protein: CASSEALGGGFTDTQYF
CDR3 DNA: TGTGCCAGCAGTGAAGCTCTAGGAGGGGGCTTCACAGATACGCAGTATTTT

V gene: TRBV28
J gene: TRBJ2-2
D gene: TRBD1
clone size: -
CDR3 length: 17
CDR3 protein: CASSYYRDRGLTGELFF
CDR3 DNA: TGTGCCAGCAGTTACTACCGGGACAGGGGGCTCACCGGGGAGCTGTTTTTT

V gene: TRBV7-2
J gene: TRBJ2-7
D gene: TRBD1
clone size: -
CDR3 length: 16
CDR3 protein: CASSLKGQGAFYEQYF
CDR3 DNA: TGTGCCAGCAGCTTAAAGGGACAGGGGGCTTTCTACGAGCAGTACTTC

V gene: TRBV28
J gene: TRBJ1-1
D gene: -
clone size: -
CDR3 length: 14
CDR3 protein: CASSYIRGNTEAFF
CDR3 DNA: TGTGCCAGCAGTTATATCAGGGGAAACACTGAAGCTTTCTTT

V gene: TRBV15
J gene: TRBJ2-2
D gene: -
clone size: -
CDR3 length: 17
CDR3 protein: CATSRDLRPGNPGELFF
CDR3 DNA: TGTGCCACCAGCAGAGACCTCCGACCAGGGAATCCCGGGGAGCTGTTTTTT